What follows is one T cell receptor beta chain and its context. The genomic DNA of each subset was split evenly across several immunoSEQ plates. Assay: immunoSEQ multiplex PCR; the TCRdb copy retains only in-frame clones and omits some. The sample lists approximately 1.1 million clones, approximately 78% occurring once. This sample is drawn from a study of shared clonotypes between healthy human individuals. This CDR3 has 16 residues. V shed 5 bases, J shed 1 base, and the junction held 9 bases outside the gene matches. The germline V gene encodes CDR1 SEHNR and CDR2 FQNEAQ (reference sequence). Material for sequencing was memory CD4+ T cells from PBMCs. Subset meaning: CD45RA-negative fraction. The J gene is TRBJ2-7, the V gene TRBV7-9; TRBD1 matches at 9 bases. The sequence came from a man aged 18 to 30 in good health. Some clones in this sample may be carry-over from other donors' samples. The CDR3 here is CASSHNPGQGSYEQYF. For the CDR3, the DNA is TGTGCCAGCAGCCATAACCCGGGACAGGGTTCCTACGAGCAGTACTTC.